The 27 T cell receptor beta chains below come from one sample, sequenced in a study of response to subunit inactivated influenza vaccine. TCRdb recomputed calls from the RT-PCR reads with MiXCR, one row per CDR3 protein. The sample contains under 950,000 distinct CDR3 sequences, roughly 20% of which appear only once. Source: PBMCs from blood, taken less than 6 days after vaccination. The receptors originated from a man aged 50 to 59 who received an inactivated influenza vaccine.

Ten or more counts support this clonotype. The CDR3 coding sequence is TGTGCCAGCAGTTTAGAGGGGGCCGGGGAGCTGTTTTTT. Its protein is CASSLEGAGELFF. The gene calls are TRBV12-3 or TRBV12-4 and TRBJ2-2; TRBD1 might be the D (6 bases). V lost 1 base to trimming and J lost 6 bases, with 6 bases between them. The CDR3 is 13 residues long.

The chain has TRBV3-1 and TRBJ2-3; 10 bases line up with TRBD2. Per germline, CDR1 LGHDT and CDR2 YNNKEL (reference sequence). The CDR3 contains 15 residues. V lost 4 bases, J lost 4 bases, and 5 bases stayed unmatched. As DNA, the CDR3 is TGTGCCAGCAGCCGGAGCGGGGGGGCAGCAGATACGCAGTATTTT. Translated: CASSRSGGAADTQYF.

This chain connects TRBV11-1 to TRBJ2-2; D is perhaps TRBD1 (5 bases). This CDR3 contains 19 residues. The V end lost 2 bases, the J end lost 6 bases, and 25 bases lay between the germline ends. Germline V lookup: CDR1 SGHAT, CDR2 FQDESV (reference sequence). CDR3 sequence reads: CASSLPPPKGRELAGELFF. In DNA form, the CDR3 reads TGTGCCAGCAGCTTACCACCACCCAAGGGCAGGGAATTGGCCGGGGAGCTGTTTTTT. The whole variable domain, remainder taken from reference TRBV11-1 and TRBJ2-2, is EAEVAQSPRYKITEKSQAVAFWCDPISGHATLYWYRQILGQGPELLVQFQDESVVDDSQLPKDRFSAERLKGVDSTLKIQPAELGDSAMYLCASSLPPPKGRELAGELFFGEGSRLTVL.

This clonotype was observed a single time. J is TRBJ1-1 and V is TRBV6-5, with 7 bases lining up with TRBD1. Germline values: CDR1 MNHEY, CDR2 SVGAGI. This CDR3 is 14 amino acids long. V dropped 4 bases and J dropped 4; count of bases not matched to a gene: 6. CDR3 in DNA: TGTGCCAGCAGTTCCGGGACAGACCGCACTGAAGCTTTCTTT. Residues: CASSSGTDRTEAFF.

CDR3 DNA sequence: TGTGCCAGCAGTGAAGAAGCCGGGACTACCACAGATACGCAGTATTTT. This gives the protein CASSEEAGTTTDTQYF. This rearrangement joins TRBV2 to TRBJ2-3; 7 nucleotides line up with TRBD2. This CDR3 has 16 residues. Germline CDR1 and CDR2: SNHLY and FYNNEI. V trimming: 1 base; J trimming: 2 bases; junction bases outside the gene matches: 6.

This sequence joins TRBV12-3 or TRBV12-4 and TRBJ1-5, with 8 bases matching TRBD1. V was pared by 1 base and J by 5 bases, with 1 base of the junction left unmatched. The CDR3 is made up of 14 amino acids. CDR3 nucleotide sequence: TGTGCCAGCAGTTTAGAGGGACAGGATCAGCCCCAGCATTTT. Its protein is CASSLEGQDQPQHF.

This clonotype was seen only a few times. The chain uses TRBV7-7 and TRBJ2-7, with TRBD1 matching 10 bases. The germline V gene encodes CDR1 SSHAT and CDR2 FNYEAQ (reference sequence). J gave up 5 bases and V 5 bases, and 3 bases lay outside the gene matches. CDR3 length: 13 residues. CDR3 coding DNA: TGTGCCAGCAGCCGGGGACAGGGGCACGAGCAGTACTTC. Residues: CASSRGQGHEQYF.

The chain carries TRBV10-2 and TRBJ2-1; 8 bases match TRBD2. This CDR3 is 15 amino acids long. The V and J ends lost 2 bases and 8 bases, in that order; junction bases with no gene match: 8. The germline V gene encodes CDR1 WSHSY and CDR2 SAAADI. The chain's CDR3 is CASSEVAGGPYEQFF. CDR3 DNA: TGCGCCAGCAGTGAGGTGGCGGGAGGCCCCTATGAGCAGTTCTTC.

The chain recombines TRBV10-3 with TRBJ1-1, with D possibly matching TRBD1 (5 bases). The CDR3 loop spans 16 amino acids. Between the trimmed V and J ends, which lost 0 bases and 4 bases, there was a span of 15 bases. Germline V gene sequence: CDR1 ENHRY, CDR2 SYGVKD. CDR3 loop: CAISESTGGTGTEAFF. CDR3 in DNA: TGTGCCATCAGTGAGTCGACGGGGGGTACGGGCACTGAAGCTTTCTTT.

There are many counts of this clonotype. The chain joins TRBV3-1 to TRBJ2-1, with TRBD2 matching 9 bases. This CDR3 has 15 amino acids. Germline CDR1 and CDR2: LGHDT and YNNKEL (reference sequence). Trimming cost V 0 bases and J 9 bases; bases outside gene matches: 6. In nucleotides, the CDR3 is TGTGCCAGCAGCCAAGATGGCGGGGGGGCACTTGAGCAGTTCTTC. Residues: CASSQDGGGALEQFF.

This rearrangement joins TRBV7-2 to TRBJ2-7; D is uncertain. In germline, CDR1 is SGHTA, CDR2 FQGNSA. V was shortened by 3 bases and J by 0 bases, with 9 bases between the two germline ends. The CDR3 is 14 residues long. CDR3 nucleotide sequence: TGTGCCAGCAGCTTGTCGCAGATCTCCTACGAGCAGTACTTC. Its protein is CASSLSQISYEQYF.

V gene TRBV11-2 combines with J gene TRBJ2-4; D is possibly TRBD1 (6 bases). The V gene's germline CDR1 is SGHAT and CDR2 FQNNGV. V lost 5 bases and J lost 0, with 14 bases in between. The CDR3 contains 16 residues. The CDR3 DNA is TGTGCCAGCAGCCTGACGGGACACCTAGCCAAAAACATTCAGTACTTC. Amino acids: CASSLTGHLAKNIQYF.

This clonotype was recorded at least ten times. The rearrangement uses TRBV30 and TRBJ1-5; TRBD1 might be the D (5 bases). This CDR3 is 15 amino acids long. Per germline, CDR1 GTSNPN and CDR2 SVGIG (reference sequence). V was clipped by 3 bases and J by 0 bases, with 12 bases between them. CDR3: CAWSPGHLSNQPQHF. The CDR3 nucleotides read TGTGCCTGGAGCCCCGGACATCTTAGCAATCAGCCCCAGCATTTT. Using reference TRBV30 and TRBJ1-5 for the parts outside the CDR3, the full variable domain is SQTIHQWPATLVQPVGSPLSLECTVEGTSNPNLYWYRQAAGRGLQLLFYSVGIGQISSEVPQNLSASRPQDRQFILSSKKLLLSDSGFYLCAWSPGHLSNQPQHFGDGTRLSIL.

This chain uses TRBV5-1 with TRBJ1-4; the match to TRBD1 covers 10 bases. V shed 2 bases and J 8 bases; nucleotides not matched to a gene: 6. Per the germline V gene, CDR1 is SGHRS and CDR2 is YFSETQ. The CDR3 contains 15 residues. DNA for the CDR3: TGCGCCAGCAGCTTTCGGACAGGGGGGGAGGAAAAACTGTTTTTT. Translation: CASSFRTGGEEKLFF.

The gene calls are TRBV4-3 and TRBJ2-7, with D possibly TRBD1 on 5 matching bases. The CDR3 has 15 residues. CDR1 and CDR2 (germline): LGHNA, YSLEER. V was cut by 2 bases and J by 2 bases, with 13 bases left in between. The CDR3 DNA follows: TGCGCCAGCAGCCAAACCCCAGGGTTCCCCTACGAGCAGTACTTC. The encoded protein is CASSQTPGFPYEQYF.

This clonotype was seen repeatedly, ten times or more. The rearrangement joins TRBV24-1 to TRBJ1-2, with no clear D. The V end lost 2 bases, the J end lost 8 bases, and 17 bases lay between the germline ends. CDR1 is KGHDR and CDR2 is SFDVKD in the germline V gene. There are 15 residues in the CDR3. The CDR3 coding sequence is TGTGCCACCAGTGATTCATCCAAACGGCTCATCGGCTACACCTTC. Protein sequence: CATSDSSKRLIGYTF.

The V call is TRBV20-1, the J call TRBJ2-5; 10 positions agree with TRBD2. Germline values: CDR1 DFQATT, CDR2 SNEGSKA (reference sequence). This CDR3 region has 16 residues. Trimming removed 0 bases from V and 2 bases from J; junction bases left unmatched: 6. CDR3 DNA sequence: TGCAGTGCTAGAGATCAGATACTAGCGGGGCAAGAGACCCAGTACTTC. Its translation is CSARDQILAGQETQYF.

The J gene is TRBJ2-3, the V gene TRBV20-1; 11 bases align to TRBD2. J lost 8 bases, V lost 0 bases, and 7 bases had no gene match. CDR3 size: 15 residues. Germline lookup yields CDR1 DFQATT and CDR2 SNEGSKA (reference sequence). The CDR3 DNA reads as TGCAGTGCTAGAGATCTACTAGCGGGGGAGGTTACGCAGTATTTT. Translating gives CSARDLLAGEVTQYF.

The rearrangement links TRBV6-5 to TRBJ2-4; TRBD1 aligns across 8 bases. Trimming took 0 bases from V and 7 from J; bases not matched to a gene: 5. Germline CDR1 is MNHEY and CDR2 is SVGAGI. There are 15 residues in the CDR3. The CDR3 loop reads CASSYSIQGGNIQYF. The CDR3 DNA reads as TGTGCCAGCAGTTACTCAATACAGGGGGGCAACATTCAGTACTTC.

The chain is built from TRBV10-3 and TRBJ2-7; TRBD1 matches 12 bases. V shed 3 bases, J shed 5 bases, and the junction held 5 bases outside the gene matches. The CDR3 runs to 15 residues. In germline, CDR1 is ENHRY, CDR2 SYGVKD. Here the CDR3 DNA reads TGTGCCATCAGTGACCCCGGGACAGGGGGCCACGAGCAGTACTTC. This encodes CAISDPGTGGHEQYF.

For this clonotype: One junction end disagrees with the germline gene, perhaps due to a read error. J is TRBJ2-5 and V is TRBV18; D unresolved. Germline V CDR1 and CDR2: KGHSH, LQKENI. CDR3 size: 14 residues. In DNA form, the CDR3 reads TGTGCAAGCTCACCGGTTTTTATGGAGGAGACCCAGTACTTC. Translating it yields CASSPVFMEETQYF.

V gene TRBV20-1 combines with J gene TRBJ2-1, with D unclear. Between the trimmed V and J ends, which lost 1 base and 2 bases, there was a span of 9 bases. This CDR3 is 14 amino acids long. Per the germline V gene, CDR1 is DFQATT and CDR2 is SNEGSKA (reference sequence). As DNA, the CDR3 is TGCAGTGCTAGAGGAGCGAACACCTACAATGAGCAGTTCTTC. This translates into CSARGANTYNEQFF.

The J gene is TRBJ2-1, the V gene TRBV4-3, with a weak D call TRBD2 (6 bases). CDR1 and CDR2 from the germline V gene are LGHNA and YSLEER. V gave up 4 bases and J gave up 6 bases, with 19 bases separating them. The CDR3 length is 16 residues. The CDR3 nucleotides read TGCGCCAGCAGCCCAAAGTCCGGGACTCATATCAATGAGCAGTTCTTC. Protein: CASSPKSGTHINEQFF.

The chain is built from TRBV12-3 or TRBV12-4 and TRBJ1-6; 7 bases match TRBD1. This CDR3 region has 14 residues. The V segment lost 5 bases and the J segment 10 bases; nucleotides outside the gene matches: 8. The CDR3 coding sequence is TGTGCCAGCAGTCGGGACAGTGCCCAGTCACCCCTCCACTTT. It codes for CASSRDSAQSPLHF.

This clonotype was recorded a few times. The J gene is TRBJ1-4, the V gene TRBV20-1, with TRBD1 as a possible D gene (5 bases). This CDR3 has 14 residues. Germline CDR1 DFQATT, CDR2 SNEGSKA (reference sequence). Trimming shortened V by 3 bases and J by 3 bases, and 11 bases separated the two germline ends. CDR3 amino acids: CSASKGASNEKLFF. The CDR3 DNA sequence: TGCAGTGCTAGTAAAGGGGCCTCTAATGAAAAACTGTTTTTT.

The CDR3 is CASSPRLGEQFF. DNA for the CDR3: TGTGCCAGCAGTCCTAGACTCGGCGAGCAGTTCTTC. The chain couples TRBV27 to TRBJ2-1, with D unclear. The CDR3 contains 12 residues. Germline V gives CDR1 MNHEY, CDR2 SMNVEV (reference sequence). Trimming removed 5 bases from V and 10 bases from J, with 12 bases in between.

The V call is TRBV6-5, the J call TRBJ2-5; 9 nucleotides line up with TRBD1. The junction had 12 bases not matched to a gene; V was cut back by 6 bases and J by 7 bases. Germline-derived CDR1 and CDR2 are MNHEY and SVGAGI. The CDR3 extends over 15 amino acids. The CDR3 spells CASSYQGGQGWTQYF. The CDR3 DNA reads TGTGCCAGCAGCTACCAGGGGGGACAGGGTTGGACCCAGTACTTC.